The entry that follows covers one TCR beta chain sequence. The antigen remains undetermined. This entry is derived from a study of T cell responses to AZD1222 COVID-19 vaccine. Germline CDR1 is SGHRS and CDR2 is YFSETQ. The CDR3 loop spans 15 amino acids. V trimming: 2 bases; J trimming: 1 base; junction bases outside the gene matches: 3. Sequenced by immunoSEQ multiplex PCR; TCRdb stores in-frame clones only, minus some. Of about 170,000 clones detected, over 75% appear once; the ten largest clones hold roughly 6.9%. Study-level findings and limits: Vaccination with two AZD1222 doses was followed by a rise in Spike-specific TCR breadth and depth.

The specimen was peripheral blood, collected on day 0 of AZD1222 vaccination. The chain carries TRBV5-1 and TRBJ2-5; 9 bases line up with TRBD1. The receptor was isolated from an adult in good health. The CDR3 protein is CASSFGTGTQETQYF. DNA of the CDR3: TGCGCCAGCAGCTTCGGGACAGGGACCCAAGAGACCCAGTACTTC. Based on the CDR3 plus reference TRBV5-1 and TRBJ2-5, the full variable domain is KAGVTQTPRYLIKTRGQQVTLSCSPISGHRSVSWYQQTPGQGLQFLFEYFSETQRNKGNFPGRFSGRQFSNSRSEMNVSTLELGDSALYLCASSFGTGTQETQYFGPGTRLLVL.